This record concerns one TCR beta chain sequence. Sequencing was performed with immunoSEQ multiplex PCR; in TCRdb, only in-frame clones are kept and a portion is missing. The table records tens of thousands of clones, over 70% of them present only once. This sample stems from a study of OX40 agonist ivuxolimab in advanced cancers. Study-level background: It was ivuxolimab, an agonistic anti-OX40 (CD134) antibody, that patients were treated with. Enrollees could have had prior anti-PD-1, anti-PD-L1 or anti-CTLA-4 therapy, which more than 30% had received. Mean age 60 years, range about 20 to 90; 82.7% male.

The CDR3 has 16 residues. The J segment lost 3 bases and the V segment lost 6 bases, leaving 11 bases of the junction unmatched. Germline V CDR1 and CDR2: MNHEY, SMNVEV (reference sequence). The receptor's source is an adult with an advanced solid tumor such as melanoma, head and neck, liver or kidney cancer. Sequencing was performed on CD4+ or CD8+ T cells sorted from blood, taken in a trial of the OX40 agonist ivuxolimab. The chain has TRBV27 and TRBJ2-1, with 7 bases lining up with TRBD1. The CDR3 DNA is TGTGCCAGCAGGGATGTTGGACAGGTCCACTACAATGAGCAGTTCTTC. It translates to CASRDVGQVHYNEQFF.